This T cell receptor (beta chain) is drawn from a study of blood T cell repertoires in COVID-19. The overall study: The United States, Italy and Spain supplied acute and convalescent COVID-19 samples. From T cells, B-cell-depleted T cells, or PBMCs came the material, which was cDNA or gDNA.

This clone occurred a few times. Grouping used clinical history reported by participants in a survey and questionnaire. Trimming took 3 bases from V and 6 from J; bases not matched to a gene: 10. Germline V lookup: CDR1 LNHDA, CDR2 SQIVND (reference sequence). This CDR3 is built from 16 residues. Original processing methods: Estimated nucleated cell counts came from reference gene primer amplification. The data were produced by immunoSEQ multiplex PCR, yet TCRdb's version contains in-frame clones alone and is incomplete. V, J and clone size were drawn from that table, and D and trimming were deduced from the DNA. In the table there are around 130,000 clones, around 84% of which are singletons.

Sequenced: PBMCs or T cells enriched from blood (not recorded which). The chain joins TRBV19 to TRBJ2-1; 8 bases match TRBD2. The source of this sequence is a middle-aged man with acute COVID-19. The CDR3 spells CASSIRTSRSSNEQFF. CDR3 DNA: TGTGCCAGTAGTATTCGGACTAGCCGCTCTAGCAATGAGCAGTTCTTC.